This T cell receptor (beta chain) was recovered during a study of blood T cell repertoires in COVID-19. Overall study context: The origin of the acute and convalescent COVID-19 samples was the United States, Italy and Spain. The analysed material was cDNA or gDNA that came from T cells, B-cell-depleted T cells, or PBMCs.

Germline V gene data show CDR1 as SNHLY and CDR2 as FYNNEI. The CDR3 is 18 residues long. V was cut by 1 base and J by 5 bases, with 21 bases left in between. Under the authors' procedure: The assay estimated nucleated cells by amplifying reference gene primers. The assay was immunoSEQ multiplex PCR, and TCRdb's table has in-frame clones only and misses some. That table gives V, J and clone size, and the DNA gave D and trimming. The table has approximately 30,000 clones, roughly nine tenths seen once. The receptor was derived from an elderly woman with active or convalescent COVID-19. Sequences were obtained from peripheral blood. This sequence joins TRBV2 and TRBJ1-5, with D possibly being TRBD1 (6 bases). Here the CDR3 reads CASSEGLGRGTWDQPQHF. CDR3 nucleotide sequence: TGTGCCAGCAGTGAAGGCTTGGGCAGGGGAACATGGGATCAGCCCCAGCATTTT.